This T cell receptor beta chain was captured in a study of T cells in Graves' hyperthyroidism and ophthalmopathy. Study-wide results and caveats: Ophthalmopathy and stable hyperthyroidism were separated by a 13 V-J model. The model forecast ophthalmopathy, anticipating it by a median approximately 6.1 months before onset.

Germline-derived CDR1 and CDR2 are SEHNR and FQNEAQ (reference sequence). This CDR3 contains 14 residues. This clonotype was seen ten or more times. The antigen remains undetermined. Germline and junction disagree at one end, which may indicate a read error. Amplification of TCR beta CDR3 regions used RNA as the template. Carried out on the TCR CDR3, a first-round RT-PCR used the HTBI primer set. Using its own MiXCR run on the multiplex PCR reads, TCRdb lists one record per CDR3 protein. The sample yields hundreds of thousands of distinct CDR3 sequences, 15% to 18% seen once. Using 10 ml of fresh peripheral blood, PBMCs were prepared.

This chain connects TRBV7-9 to TRBJ2-7, with no clear D. This TCR was recovered from a woman younger than 35 with Graves' hyperthyroidism. Input material: blood. The CDR3 DNA reads as TGTGCCAGCAGCCGCGGCGGCGCATCCTCCGAGCAGTACTTC. The encoded protein is CASSRGGASSEQYF.